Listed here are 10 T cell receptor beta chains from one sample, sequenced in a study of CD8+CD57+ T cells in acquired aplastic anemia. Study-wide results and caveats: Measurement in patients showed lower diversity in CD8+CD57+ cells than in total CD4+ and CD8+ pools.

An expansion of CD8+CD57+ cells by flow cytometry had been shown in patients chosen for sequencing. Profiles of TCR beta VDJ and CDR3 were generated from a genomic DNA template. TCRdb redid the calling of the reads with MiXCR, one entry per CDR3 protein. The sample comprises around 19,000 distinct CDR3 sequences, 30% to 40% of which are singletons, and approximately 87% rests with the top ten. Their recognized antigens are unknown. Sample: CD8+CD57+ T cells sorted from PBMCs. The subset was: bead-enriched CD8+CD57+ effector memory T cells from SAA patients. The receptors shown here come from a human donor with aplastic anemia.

The CDR3 nucleotides are TGTGCCAGTAGTGTCACTAGCGGGAGGCGCCATGAGCAGTTCTTC. It yields the protein CASSVTSGRRHEQFF. The chain uses TRBV19 and TRBJ2-1, with TRBD2 matching 12 bases. V trimming: 5 bases; J trimming: 8 bases; junction bases outside the gene matches: 7. The germline gives CDR1 LNHDA, CDR2 SQIVND (reference sequence). The CDR3 spans 15 residues. The variable domain in full, completed from reference TRBV19 and TRBJ2-1, reads DGGITQSPKYLFRKEGQNVTLSCEQNLNHDAMYWYRQDPGQGLRLIYYSQIVNDFQKGDIAEGYSVSREKKESFPLTVTSAQKNPTAFYLCASSVTSGRRHEQFFGPGTRLTVL.

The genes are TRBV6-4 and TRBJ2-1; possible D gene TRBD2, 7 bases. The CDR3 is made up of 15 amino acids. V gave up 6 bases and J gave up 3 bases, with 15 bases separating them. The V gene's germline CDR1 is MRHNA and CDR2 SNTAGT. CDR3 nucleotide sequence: TGTGCCAGCAGCCGCACGGGGGGCGACTACAATGAGCAGTTCTTC. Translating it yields CASSRTGGDYNEQFF.

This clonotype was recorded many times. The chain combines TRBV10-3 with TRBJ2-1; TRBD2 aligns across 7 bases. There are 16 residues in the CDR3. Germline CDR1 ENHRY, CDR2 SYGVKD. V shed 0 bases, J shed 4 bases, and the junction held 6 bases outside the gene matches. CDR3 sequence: CAISESGAGDYNEQFF. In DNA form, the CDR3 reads TGTGCCATCAGTGAGTCAGGGGCGGGAGATTACAATGAGCAGTTCTTC.

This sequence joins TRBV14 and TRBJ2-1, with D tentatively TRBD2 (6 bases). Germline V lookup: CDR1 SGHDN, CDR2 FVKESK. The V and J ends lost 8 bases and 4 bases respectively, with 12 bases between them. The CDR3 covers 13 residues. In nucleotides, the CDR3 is TGTGCCAGCTCCGGGACTCGGTACAATGAGCAGTTCTTC. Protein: CASSGTRYNEQFF.

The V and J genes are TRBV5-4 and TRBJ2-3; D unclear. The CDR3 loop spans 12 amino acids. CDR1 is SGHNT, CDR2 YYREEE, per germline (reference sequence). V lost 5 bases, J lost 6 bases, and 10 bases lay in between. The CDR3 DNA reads TGTGCCAGCAGTTCGACGGCTGATACGCAGTATTTT. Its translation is CASSSTADTQYF.

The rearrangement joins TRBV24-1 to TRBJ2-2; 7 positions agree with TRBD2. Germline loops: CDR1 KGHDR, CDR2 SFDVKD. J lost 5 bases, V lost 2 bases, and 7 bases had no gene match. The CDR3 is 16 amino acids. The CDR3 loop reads CATSDWTGGGTGELFF. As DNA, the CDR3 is TGTGCCACCAGTGATTGGACCGGGGGAGGGACCGGGGAGCTGTTTTTT.

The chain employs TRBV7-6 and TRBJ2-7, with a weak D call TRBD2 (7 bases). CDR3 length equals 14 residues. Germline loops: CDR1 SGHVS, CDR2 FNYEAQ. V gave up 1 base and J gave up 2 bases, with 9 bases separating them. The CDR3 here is CASSLGGGTYEQYF. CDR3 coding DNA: TGTGCCAGCAGCTTAGGGGGGGGCACCTACGAGCAGTACTTC.

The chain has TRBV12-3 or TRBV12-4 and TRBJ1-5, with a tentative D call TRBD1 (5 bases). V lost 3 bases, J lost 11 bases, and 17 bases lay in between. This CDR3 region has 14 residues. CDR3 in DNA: TGTGCCAGCAGTTTTATGGGGGGTCTGTACGCCCAGCATTTT. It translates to CASSFMGGLYAQHF.

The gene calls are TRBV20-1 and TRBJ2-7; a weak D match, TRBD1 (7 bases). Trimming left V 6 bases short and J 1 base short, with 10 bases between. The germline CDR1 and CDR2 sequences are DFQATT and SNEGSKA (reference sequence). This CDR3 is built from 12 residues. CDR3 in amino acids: CSARGASYEQYF. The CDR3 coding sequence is TGCAGTGCCAGGGGGGCGTCCTACGAGCAGTACTTC.

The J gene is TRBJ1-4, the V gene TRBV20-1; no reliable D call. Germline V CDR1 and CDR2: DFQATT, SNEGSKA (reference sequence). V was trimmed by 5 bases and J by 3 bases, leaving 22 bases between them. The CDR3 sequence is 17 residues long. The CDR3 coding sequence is TGCAGTGCTCTAATGACATACGATTGGGCCCCTAATGAAAAACTGTTTTTT. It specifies CSALMTYDWAPNEKLFF.